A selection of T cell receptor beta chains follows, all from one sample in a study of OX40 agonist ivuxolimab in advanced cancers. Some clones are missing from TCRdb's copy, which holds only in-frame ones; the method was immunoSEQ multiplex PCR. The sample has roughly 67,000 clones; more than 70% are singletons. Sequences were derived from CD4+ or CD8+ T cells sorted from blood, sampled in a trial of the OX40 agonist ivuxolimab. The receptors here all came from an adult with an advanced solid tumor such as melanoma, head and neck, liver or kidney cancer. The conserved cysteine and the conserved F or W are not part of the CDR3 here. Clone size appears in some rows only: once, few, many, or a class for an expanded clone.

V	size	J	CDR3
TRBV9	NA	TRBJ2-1	ASSVTSGGGNEQF
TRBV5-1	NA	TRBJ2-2	ASSQGTGTGELF
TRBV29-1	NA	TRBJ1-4	SVRTSGLSNEKLF
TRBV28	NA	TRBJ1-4	ASSPPGQGDEKLF
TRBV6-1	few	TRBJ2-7	ATKGSGTAYEQY
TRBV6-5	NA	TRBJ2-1	ASSPQGNHEQF
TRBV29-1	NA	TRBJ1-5	SVVVGNGNQPQH
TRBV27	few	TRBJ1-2	ASRDRGFGYT
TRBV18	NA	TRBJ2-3	ASSDGLAGGRTDTQY
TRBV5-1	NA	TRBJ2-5	ASSLSGAGQETQY
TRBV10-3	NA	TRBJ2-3	AISETRGSTDTQY
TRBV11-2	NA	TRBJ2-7	ASSPGKGVDYEQY
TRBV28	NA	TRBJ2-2	ASSLAASGGLSGELF
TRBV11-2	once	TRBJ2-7	ASSLLGTVSYEQY
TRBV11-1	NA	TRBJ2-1	ASSLGLAGGLFTYNEQF
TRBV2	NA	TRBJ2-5	ASRAGQGLRETQY
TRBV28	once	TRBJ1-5	ASSSRYQPQH
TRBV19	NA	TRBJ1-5	ASSRGGNQPQH
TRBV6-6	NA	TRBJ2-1	ASSYQGLYEQF
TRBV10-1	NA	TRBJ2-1	ASSAGQGSSYNEQF
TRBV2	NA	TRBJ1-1	ASSSLGSRNTEAF
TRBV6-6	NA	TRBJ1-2	ASSYLLGNDGYT
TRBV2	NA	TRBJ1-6	ASSGQGDNSPLH
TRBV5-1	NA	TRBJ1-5	ASSLGQGMNQPQH
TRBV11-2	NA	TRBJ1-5	ASSSDRNQPQH
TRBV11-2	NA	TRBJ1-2	ASSLGSREGGYT
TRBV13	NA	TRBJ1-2	ASSPRGPNYGYT
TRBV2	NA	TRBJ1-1	ASSDVGGGVTEAF
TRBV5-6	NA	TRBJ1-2	ASSGRDRGIYGYT